A selection of T cell receptor beta chains follows, all from one sample in a study of T cell repertoires in cytomegalovirus infection. These receptors are not linked to any known antigen. TCRdb re-derived calls from the reads in MiXCR, one entry per CDR3 protein. The sample has about 700,000 distinct CDR3 sequences; roughly 36% are singletons. The starting material was cultured PBMCs, obtained from culture after CMV antigen stimulation. These TCRs come from a human donor in good health (CMV status not recorded). Some clones in this sample may be carry-over from other donors' samples. The CDR3 runs from the conserved cysteine through the conserved F or W. D genes are given only for firm matches. The listing skips clone size in some rows; elsewhere it reads once, few, many or a size class.

d_call,clone_size,j_call,v_call,cdr3_nt,cdr3_aa
TRBD2,-,TRBJ2-7,TRBV25-1,TGTGCCAGCAGTGTAAGCGGGAGGGCCCAGTACGAGCAGTACTTC,CASSVSGRAQYEQYF
TRBD2,-,TRBJ2-7,TRBV15,TGTGCCACCAGCAGAGCGGGTGGGAGGGGCTCCTACGAGCAGTACTTC,CATSRAGGRGSYEQYF
-,-,TRBJ1-1,TRBV2,TGTGCCAGCCTCGCAGAAATGAACACTGAAGCTTTCTTT,CASLAEMNTEAFF
TRBD1,once,TRBJ2-7,TRBV27,TGTGCCAGCAGTCCCTGGGACAGCAAAGTTACGTACGAGCAGTACTTC,CASSPWDSKVTYEQYF
TRBD2,few,TRBJ2-1,TRBV28,TGTGCCAGCAGTACCCCGGGACTAGGTTTTGATGAGCAGTTCTTC,CASSTPGLGFDEQFF
-,few,TRBJ2-1,TRBV7-6,TGTGCCAGCAGCAGCCGGTGGGGGGGGCGAGCCTACAATGAGCAGTTCTTC,CASSSRWGGRAYNEQFF
-,many,TRBJ1-1,TRBV7-2,TGTGCCAGCAGCGTTCAGGCGAAAGCTTTCTTT,CASSVQAKAFF
TRBD2,-,TRBJ2-3,TRBV6-5,TGTGCCAGCGGAGAGCGGGGTAGCGGGGCAGGCACAGATACGCAGTATTTT,CASGERGSGAGTDTQYF
-,-,TRBJ2-7,TRBV10-3,TGTGCCATTAGGTCTTCCTACGAGCAGTACTTC,CAIRSSYEQYF
-,-,TRBJ2-2,TRBV12-3/TRBV12-4,TGTGCCAGCAGCCGGACAGAGGCCGGGGAGCTGTTTTTT,CASSRTEAGELFF
-,-,TRBJ1-1,TRBV19,TGTGCCAGTAGTATAGAAGTGAGGGCGAACACTGAAGCTTTCTTT,CASSIEVRANTEAFF
TRBD2,-,TRBJ2-3,TRBV12-5,TGTGCTAGTGGTTTATCTAGCGGTCCTTCAGATACGCAGTATTTT,CASGLSSGPSDTQYF
TRBD2,-,TRBJ2-7,TRBV7-2,TGTGCCAGCAGCCTCACACTAGCGGGAGGGCCCCACGAGCAGTACTTC,CASSLTLAGGPHEQYF
-,-,TRBJ1-1,TRBV5-3,TGTGCCAGCACCCCGGGGAGGAACACTGAAGCTTTCTTT,CASTPGRNTEAFF
TRBD1,-,TRBJ2-7,TRBV7-6,TGTGCCAGCAGCTCGATAAGGGGGACAGGTTCCGCTGAGCAGTACTTC,CASSSIRGTGSAEQYF
-,-,TRBJ1-5,TRBV6-1,TGTGCCAGCAGTGAAGCGTGGGGGCTTCAGCCCCAGCATTTT,CASSEAWGLQPQHF
-,few,TRBJ2-5,TRBV7-2,TGTGCCAGCAGCCCTCTCTACAGTGCTCGTGGGACCCAGTACTTC,CASSPLYSARGTQYF
TRBD2,once,TRBJ2-3,TRBV14,TGTGCCAGCAGCCCCCGATGGAGGACGGGAGGGCCCGCCACGAGACGCACAGATACGCAGTATTTT,CASSPRWRTGGPATRRTDTQYF
TRBD2,-,TRBJ2-6,TRBV6-2/TRBV6-3,TGTGCCACCAAGCGCCGGGAGGGGCCTGGGGCCAACGTCCTGACTTTC,CATKRREGPGANVLTF
TRBD1,many,TRBJ1-2,TRBV7-2,TGTGCCAGCAGCCAGGGGGGGGCTGGGGGCTACACCTTC,CASSQGGAGGYTF
TRBD1,-,TRBJ2-1,TRBV2,TGTGCCAGTAGGGACAGGGGGTCCAATGAGCAGTTCTTC,CASRDRGSNEQFF
-,many,TRBJ2-7,TRBV7-6,TGTGCCAGCAGCCCGCGGGGAGTCACCTTCTACGAGCAGTACTTC,CASSPRGVTFYEQYF
-,many,TRBJ2-1,TRBV7-2,TGTGCCAGCAGACAGGACAGATTGGGCAATGAGCAGTTCTTC,CASRQDRLGNEQFF
-,-,TRBJ2-7,TRBV20-1,TGCAGTGTTACCCGTTTGGGATCTTCCTACGAGCAGTACTTC,CSVTRLGSSYEQYF
-,-,TRBJ2-1,TRBV6-2/TRBV6-3,TGTGCCAGCAGTTACTCGCGGGGAGACCTGCGCTCCTACAATGAGCAGTTCTTC,CASSYSRGDLRSYNEQFF
-,many,TRBJ2-5,TRBV7-2,TGTGCCAGCAGCTTAGGGAGGGGGAGGGCCGAGACCCAGTACTTC,CASSLGRGRAETQYF
TRBD1,-,TRBJ2-3,TRBV10-3,TGTGCCATCAGCCCGACAGGGTACACAGATACGCAGTATTTT,CAISPTGYTDTQYF
-,-,TRBJ2-3,TRBV6-5,TGTGCCAGCAGTTACCGTAGCACAGATACGCAGTATTTT,CASSYRSTDTQYF
TRBD2,-,TRBJ2-3,TRBV7-2,TGTGCCAGCAGCCGGACTAGCGGGTCCTACACAGATACGCAGTATTTT,CASSRTSGSYTDTQYF
TRBD2,-,TRBJ2-5,TRBV4-2,TGTGCCAGCAGCCTCAGAGCGGGGGGAGGTATGGAGACCCAGTACTTC,CASSLRAGGGMETQYF
-,few,TRBJ1-5,TRBV28,TGTGCCAGCAGTACCGAGATGAGCGGGGACGTAACCCATCAGCCCCAGCATTTT,CASSTEMSGDVTHQPQHF
-,many,TRBJ1-3,TRBV7-9,TGTGCCAGCAGCGTAGGCCTCTCTGGAAACACCATATATTTT,CASSVGLSGNTIYF
-,once,TRBJ1-1,TRBV6-6,TGTGCCAGCAGTTACTCCCCAGGGTGGACTGAAGCTTTCTTT,CASSYSPGWTEAFF
-,-,TRBJ1-2,TRBV18,TGTGCCAGCTCACCATTAAGGGAGAACTATGGCTACACCTTC,CASSPLRENYGYTF
-,-,TRBJ1-2,TRBV7-9,TGTGCCAGCAGCCGTGGTGGGGGGGTCGGCTACACCTTC,CASSRGGGVGYTF
TRBD1,few,TRBJ1-1,TRBV4-3,TGCGCCAGCAGCCAAGATATACAGGGGGGGACTGAAGCTTTCTTT,CASSQDIQGGTEAFF
-,-,TRBJ1-2,TRBV7-2,TGTGCCAGCAGCGACCAGTTCAGGGCTGACTATGGCTACACCTTC,CASSDQFRADYGYTF
-,few,TRBJ2-3,TRBV7-8,TGTGCCAGCAGCTTAGGGCGCGGCGACACAGATACGCAGTATTTT,CASSLGRGDTDTQYF
TRBD2,-,TRBJ2-7,TRBV28,TGTGCCAGCAGTTCGAAGCGGGGGGGAAAGGAACAGTACTTC,CASSSKRGGKEQYF
-,-,TRBJ2-7,TRBV4-2,TGTGCCAGCAGCCAAGATGCGTACGAGCAGTACTTC,CASSQDAYEQYF
TRBD1,few,TRBJ1-6,TRBV5-1,TGCGCCAGCAGCCAAGGGACAGGGGACAGCCGTGGGAATTCACCCCTCCACTTT,CASSQGTGDSRGNSPLHF
-,-,TRBJ1-1,TRBV4-1,TGCGCCAGCAGCCAGCCACAGCGGAGCGCAGAAGCTTTCTTT,CASSQPQRSAEAFF
-,-,TRBJ1-2,TRBV6-6,TGTGCCAGCGCAGGAAGGGCGGACACCTATGGCTACACCTTC,CASAGRADTYGYTF
TRBD2,-,TRBJ2-7,TRBV20-1,TGCAGTATCCCTGGGGGGGGGGTATCCTACGAGCAGTACTTC,CSIPGGGVSYEQYF
TRBD2,few,TRBJ2-1,TRBV4-1,TGCGCCAGCAGCCAAGTGATCGGCGGGGGTCCCTACAATGAGCAGTTCTTC,CASSQVIGGGPYNEQFF
-,-,TRBJ1-2,TRBV20-1,TGCAGTGCTAGGTATACCAGCTACTATGGCTACACCTTC,CSARYTSYYGYTF
-,-,TRBJ2-1,TRBV19,TGTGCCAGTAGACATTCCGGGGCGGATTCTAATGAGCAGTTCTTC,CASRHSGADSNEQFF
-,many,TRBJ2-5,TRBV7-8,TGTGCCAGCAGCTTAGTGAAGGGGACCCAAGAGACCCAGTACTTC,CASSLVKGTQETQYF
-,-,TRBJ2-7,TRBV4-1,TGCGCCAGCAGCTTAATGCCCGTCTACGAGCAGTACTTC,CASSLMPVYEQYF
TRBD2,once,TRBJ2-7,TRBV12-3/TRBV12-4,TGTGCCAGCAGCGAAGCGGGAGGGCTCAACTACGAGCAGTACTTC,CASSEAGGLNYEQYF
-,-,TRBJ2-7,TRBV7-6,TGTGCCAGCAGCTCCCACTTGGCGGGACCCTACGAGCAGTACTTC,CASSSHLAGPYEQYF
TRBD2,-,TRBJ2-1,TRBV25-1,TGTGCCAGCAGTGAATTGGCGGGAGTCTCCTACAATGAGCAGTTCTTC,CASSELAGVSYNEQFF
-,-,TRBJ2-3,TRBV10-3,TGTGCCATCAGGGGGGCACGATCCACAGATACGCAGTATTTT,CAIRGARSTDTQYF
TRBD2,-,TRBJ2-7,TRBV4-3,TGCGCCAGCAGCCAAGATCCCAGCGGGAGGGGCGAGCAGTACTTC,CASSQDPSGRGEQYF
TRBD2,few,TRBJ2-7,TRBV20-1,TGCAGTGCTAGAGATCGGATAGCGGGGTCGAACGAGCAGTACTTC,CSARDRIAGSNEQYF
-,-,TRBJ2-3,TRBV4-3,TGCGCCAGCAGCCAAGGGGGTAGCTTTGGGGATACGCAGTATTTT,CASSQGGSFGDTQYF
TRBD2,once,TRBJ2-5,TRBV6-2/TRBV6-3,TGTGCCAGCGGGCTAGCGGGAGTCGACGAGACCCAGTACTTC,CASGLAGVDETQYF
-,few,TRBJ1-2,TRBV28,TGTGCCAGCAGTTGGGGCAGCTTCTCTACCTATGGCTACACCTTC,CASSWGSFSTYGYTF
TRBD2,-,TRBJ2-3,TRBV4-3,TGCGCCAGCAGCCAAGAATCTACTAGCGGGAGAGGTGTGGGCACAGATACGCAGTATTTT,CASSQESTSGRGVGTDTQYF
-,-,TRBJ1-2,TRBV11-2,TGTGCCAGCAGCTTATTCGTAACCTATGGCTACACCTTC,CASSLFVTYGYTF